Listed here are 9 T cell receptor beta chains from one sample, sequenced in a study of regulatory T cells in long-lasting Graves disease. Time point described: persistent/refractory GD, antithyroid drugs over 5 years with positive TRAb. With RNA extracted from PBMCs as input, the TCR library was made. Arm-PCR of CDR3 regions and iRepertoire HTBI primers were used to build TCR beta libraries. TCRdb analysed the multiplex PCR reads with MiXCR anew, one entry per CDR3 protein. The data contain fewer than 400,000 distinct CDR3 sequences, about 19% of them singletons. Sequenced material: peripheral blood mononuclear cells (PBMCs), taken when the disease was refractory, from a patient treated with antithyroid drugs. The receptors originated from a female donor with Graves disease.

The chain employs TRBV18 and TRBJ2-1; no definite D call. The length of the CDR3 is 13 residues. V gave up 5 bases and J gave up 3 bases, with 8 bases separating them. Germline V gene lookup returns CDR1 KGHSH and CDR2 LQKENI. Here the CDR3 DNA reads TGTGCCAGCTCAGTGGGGATCTACAATGAGCAGTTCTTC. Translation: CASSVGIYNEQFF.

The V call is TRBV18, the J call TRBJ2-2, with D perhaps assigned TRBD1 or TRBD2 (5 bases each). The V end was cut by 0 bases, the J end by 6 bases, with 17 bases between. Germline V CDR1 and CDR2: KGHSH, LQKENI. The CDR3 length is 17 residues. For the CDR3, the DNA is TGTGCCAGCTCACCACCTAATACCGAGGGGCAAGCCGGGGAGCTGTTTTTT. Residues: CASSPPNTEGQAGELFF.

The table lists this clonotype with a few counts. This chain uses TRBV20-1 with TRBJ2-5, with 8 bases identical to TRBD1. Per the germline V gene, CDR1 is DFQATT and CDR2 is SNEGSKA (reference sequence). Trimming cost V 5 bases and J 2 bases; bases outside gene matches: 7. The CDR3 loop spans 14 amino acids. DNA of the CDR3: TGCAGTGCTCCAGGGGGCAGGTGGCAAGAGACCCAGTACTTC. Encoded protein: CSAPGGRWQETQYF.

Regarding this clonotype: Given a far larger clone just one base away, this is likely a sequencing read error. The chain has TRBV19 and TRBJ1-2; 11 nucleotides match TRBD1. Germline CDR1 LNHDA, CDR2 SQIVND (reference sequence). The CDR3 covers 13 residues. J was trimmed by 3 bases and V by 10 bases; bases with no gene match: 4. In nucleotides, the CDR3 is TGTGCCACCAGGACAGGGGGCGACTATGGCTACACCTTC. Translation: CATRTGGDYGYTF.

This clonotype came up many times. The chain recombines TRBV11-2 with TRBJ1-1; D gene unclear. Germline CDR1 and CDR2: SGHAT and FQNNGV. CDR3 length: 12 amino acids. V was pared by 3 bases and J by 8 bases, with 10 bases between. CDR3 residues: CASSLVDREAFF. The CDR3 DNA is TGTGCCAGCAGCTTGGTGGACCGAGAAGCTTTCTTT.

Turning to this clonotype: This may arise from a read error, as a much more abundant clone is one base away. The chain employs TRBV2 and TRBJ2-5; 8 bases line up with TRBD2. Germline V gives CDR1 SNHLY, CDR2 FYNNEI. V gave up 7 bases and J gave up 5 bases; unmatched junction bases: 12. This CDR3 comprises 15 residues. The CDR3, as DNA: TGTGCCAGCACTCAACTAGCGGCCGGGAGGGAGACCCAGTACTTC. Translation: CASTQLAAGRETQYF.

This clonotype appeared a few times. The chain links TRBV5-1 to TRBJ2-7; TRBD2 matches at 7 bases. J was trimmed by 2 bases and V by 6 bases; bases with no gene match: 5. Germline CDR1 SGHRS, CDR2 YFSETQ. The CDR3 totals 13 residues. The chain's CDR3 is CASKPSGTYEQYF. In DNA, the CDR3 is TGCGCCAGCAAGCCTAGCGGAACCTACGAGCAGTACTTC.

This chain connects TRBV6-1 to TRBJ1-5; D remains ambiguous. Trimming pared 5 bases from V and 4 bases from J, leaving 12 bases between. The germline V gene encodes CDR1 MNHNS and CDR2 SASEGT. The CDR3 has 14 residues. The CDR3 region is CASSTLTGNQPQHF. CDR3 DNA sequence: TGTGCCAGCAGTACCTTGACGGGGAATCAGCCCCAGCATTTT.

This clonotype occurred a few times. The rearrangement uses TRBV4-2 and TRBJ2-5; the D gene is possibly TRBD1 (6 bases). V gave up 4 bases and J gave up 2 bases, with 17 bases separating them. The CDR3 is 16 amino acids. Germline assignment: CDR1 LGHNA and CDR2 YNFKEQ. For the CDR3, the DNA is TGTGCCAGCAGCCTGAACTCGGCAGGGGCACAAGAGACCCAGTACTTC. Residues: CASSLNSAGAQETQYF.